Sequencing of this T cell receptor (beta chain) was carried out in a study of T cells after yellow fever vaccination. Turning to the study itself: In the case of low-cell-number fractions, SMART-Seq v4 Ultra Low Input was used for preparation. Findings of the study overall: Re-detected after boosting: most primary clones, more than 95% of CD4 and around 86% of CD8.

The germline V gene has CDR1 SGHTA and CDR2 FQGTGA. The CDR3 runs to 13 residues. Between the trimmed V and J ends, which lost 5 bases and 1 base, there was a span of 8 bases. This clonotype was picked up many times. Its antigen is not identified. TCRdb used MiXCR to reprocess the 5' RACE reads, holding one entry per CDR3 protein. The repertoire holds about 340,000 distinct CDR3 sequences, with approximately 12% as singletons. The chain is built from TRBV7-3 and TRBJ2-5, with D perhaps matching TRBD2 (6 bases). This specimen consisted of CD4+ T cells sorted from PBMCs, obtained 15 days after the yellow fever booster vaccination. This clonotype originated in a man between 18 and 29 years old who received the YFV17D yellow fever vaccine. CDR3 sequence reads: CASSRGSQETQYF. The CDR3 region has the DNA TGTGCCAGCAGCCGGGGGTCCCAAGAGACCCAGTACTTC.